Below, one T cell receptor beta chain is given with its context. The junction and the germline gene differ at one end; a read error may be behind it. This record comes from a study of tumor-infiltrating lymphocytes in primary liver carcinoma. The investigators made TCR beta cDNA from roughly 460 ng total RNA, using a constant-region primer. Three nested multiplex PCR rounds, a slightly modified ARM-PCR method, built the TCR beta libraries. The first two PCR rounds, roughly 10 cycles each, used TRBV1-TRBV30 forward primers and a C-beta reverse primer. Via MiXCR, TCRdb re-called the multiplex PCR reads, giving one row per CDR3 protein. The top ten hold about 6.5% of the sample, which has 300,000 to 400,000 distinct CDR3 sequences, less than 70% seen once. Alongside blood RNA obtained from unsorted whole blood, germline DNA was also extracted. There are 13 residues in the CDR3. The germline gives CDR1 MDHEN, CDR2 SYDVKM.

The receptor comes from a man aged 35 to 55 with primary liver carcinoma and hepatitis B virus infection. The chain joins TRBV28 to TRBJ2-2; 8 bases align to TRBD1. Sequencing was performed on peripheral blood. The CDR3 sequence is CVSRSRGRGELFF. CDR3 in DNA: TGTGTCAGCAGATCCAGGGGGCGCGGGGAGCTGTTTTTT.